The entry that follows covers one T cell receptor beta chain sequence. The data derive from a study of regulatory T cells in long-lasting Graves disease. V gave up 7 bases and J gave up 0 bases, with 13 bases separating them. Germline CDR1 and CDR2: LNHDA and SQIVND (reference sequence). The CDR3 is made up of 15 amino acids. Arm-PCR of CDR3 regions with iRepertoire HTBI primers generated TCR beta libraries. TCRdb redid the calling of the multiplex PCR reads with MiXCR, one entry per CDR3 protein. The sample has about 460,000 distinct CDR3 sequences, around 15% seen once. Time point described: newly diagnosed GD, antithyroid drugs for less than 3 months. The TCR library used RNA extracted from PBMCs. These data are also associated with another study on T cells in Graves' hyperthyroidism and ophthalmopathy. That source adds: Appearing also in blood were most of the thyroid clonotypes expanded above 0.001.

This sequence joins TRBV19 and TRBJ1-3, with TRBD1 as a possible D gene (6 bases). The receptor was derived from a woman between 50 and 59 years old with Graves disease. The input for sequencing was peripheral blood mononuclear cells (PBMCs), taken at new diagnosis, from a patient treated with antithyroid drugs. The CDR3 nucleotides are TGTGCCAGTATGGCAGGGGAAAGCTCTGGAAACACCATATATTTT. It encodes CASMAGESSGNTIYF.